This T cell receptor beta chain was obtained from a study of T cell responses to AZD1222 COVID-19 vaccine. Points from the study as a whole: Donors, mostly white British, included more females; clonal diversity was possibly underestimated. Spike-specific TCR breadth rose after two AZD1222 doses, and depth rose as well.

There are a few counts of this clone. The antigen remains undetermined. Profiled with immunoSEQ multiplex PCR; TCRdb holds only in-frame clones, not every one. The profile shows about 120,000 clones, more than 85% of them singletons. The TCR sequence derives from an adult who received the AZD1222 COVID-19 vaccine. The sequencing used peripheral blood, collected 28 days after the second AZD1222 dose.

The CDR3 is CASSQVPAGSYGYTF. CDR3 nucleotide sequence: TGTGCCAGCAGCCAAGTACCCGCAGGGAGCTATGGCTACACCTTC. This chain connects TRBV3-1 (or the pseudogene TRBV3-2) to TRBJ1-2; tentatively, D is TRBD1 (5 bases). The germline V and J ends were trimmed by 1 base and 4 bases, with 13 bases remaining between them. The CDR3 is 15 residues long. Germline V lookup: CDR1 LGHDT, CDR2 YNNKEL (reference sequence).